This note documents a single TCR beta chain sequence. This record belongs to a study of T cells after yellow fever vaccination. TCRdb passed the 5' RACE reads through MiXCR, listing each CDR3 protein once. The sample holds approximately 510,000 distinct CDR3 sequences, around a fifth seen once. Germline CDR1 and CDR2: SGDLS and YYNGEE. The CDR3 contains 15 residues. V was clipped by 5 bases and J by 2 bases; unmatched bases: 9. This chain uses TRBV9 with TRBJ2-7, with TRBD2 identical over 8 bases. Specimen: PBMCs, collected about 20 days after the first yellow fever vaccination. This clonotype was sampled from a man in his late teens or twenties who received the YFV17D yellow fever vaccine. The CDR3 spells CASSPGGGGTYEQYF. The CDR3, as DNA: TGTGCCAGCAGTCCGGGAGGGGGGGGAACCTACGAGCAGTACTTC.